The source of this T cell receptor beta chain is a study of CD8+ T cells in alopecia areata. Overall study context: Disease severity was quantified as SALT score of affected scalp area.

TCR sequencing used cDNA made by reverse transcription of extracted RNA. Data came from immunoSEQ multiplex PCR; TCRdb stores just in-frame clones and leaves some out. The sample comprises 90,000 to 130,000 clones, about 59% of which are singletons, and less than 15% rests with the top ten. As for this clone: Antigen unknown.

Overall study results and limits: Among the top 100, expanded CD8+ clones, as well as scalp clonality, were significantly decreased by tofacitinib. There were many expanded lesional clones persisting in scalp and blood during tofacitinib. With just one nonresponder, it is still uncertain whether baseline CD8+ expansion relates to response.

Trimming took 3 bases from V and 6 from J, leaving 20 bases between them. Germline loops: CDR1 LNHDA, CDR2 SQIVND (reference sequence). The CDR3 runs 16 residues. The treatment is: oral pan-JAK inhibitor, 5-10 mg twice daily. The input for sequencing was CD8+ T cells sorted from blood, taken at week 24, from a patient treated with tofacitinib. The source of this sequence is a human donor with alopecia areata. This chain joins TRBV19 and TRBJ1-2; a weak D match, TRBD1 (5 bases). CDR3 bases: TGTGCCAGTAGTATGCTGAGGGACTCAACAGTGCATGGCTACACCTTC. It encodes CASSMLRDSTVHGYTF.